This T cell receptor beta chain was identified during a study of cytomegalovirus exposure and HLA in healthy donors. About this clone: Its antigen is undetermined.

The PCR had 60 Vbeta and 13 Jbeta primers. Data came from immunoSEQ multiplex PCR; TCRdb stores just in-frame clones and leaves some out. This sample has about 180,000 clones, with around 84% found just once. Study-level findings and limits: TCR beta chain V- and J-gene trimming was linked, in a later analysis, to a missense variant in DCLRE1C.

The CDR3 totals 12 residues. The germline V gene encodes CDR1 SNHLY and CDR2 FYNNEI. Trimming pared 8 bases from V and 3 bases from J, leaving 9 bases between. Sequencing was performed on PBMCs. This receptor was obtained from a girl aged 2 to 10 in good health and CMV-seropositive. J is TRBJ2-3 and V is TRBV2, with TRBD2 as a possible D gene (7 bases). CDR3 region: CASGGATDTQYF. DNA for the CDR3: TGTGCCAGCGGGGGGGCGACAGATACGCAGTATTTT.